This T cell receptor beta chain is from a study of shared clonotypes between healthy human individuals. Looking at the study overall: For every donor, three CD4 naive, three CD4 memory, two CD8 naive and one CD8 memory plates were used.

Cells designated naive CD8 were CD45RO-negative and were positively selected for CCR7, with terminally differentiated effector memory CD45RA+ cells excluded. Germline CDR1 and CDR2: ENHRY and SYGVKD. V lost 4 bases, J lost 2 bases, and 10 bases lay in between. The CDR3 loop spans 14 amino acids. Repertoires were generated with immunoSEQ multiplex PCR, while TCRdb's copy carries only in-frame clones and drops some. This sample has hundreds of thousands of clones, with roughly 96% found just once. This receptor was identified in a young woman in good health. The sample comprised naive CD8+ T cells sorted from blood. The chain carries TRBV10-3 and TRBJ2-3, with D possibly called TRBD1 or TRBD2 (6 bases each). In nucleotides, the CDR3 is TGTGCCATCAGTGCACAGGGACTCACAGATACGCAGTATTTT. Translated: CAISAQGLTDTQYF.